A single sample is the source of the 19 T cell receptor beta chains below, sequenced in a study of Graves' ophthalmopathy and Graves' hyperthyroidism. Investigators amplified TCR beta CDR3 regions from RNA transcripts. The first-round RT-PCR employed HTBI primers together with the Qiagen OneStep RT-PCR kit. A multiplex PCR was then performed as the second round. TCRdb used MiXCR to reprocess the multiplex PCR reads, holding one entry per CDR3 protein. The data contain roughly 700,000 distinct CDR3 sequences, roughly 40% of them singletons. Sample: peripheral blood. The receptors were sampled from an adult man with Graves' ophthalmopathy.

V gene TRBV20-1 combines with J gene TRBJ2-2, with 8 nucleotides matching TRBD2. CDR3 length: 16 residues. Germline V gene data show CDR1 as DFQATT and CDR2 as SNEGSKA (reference sequence). V shed 4 bases and J 4 bases; nucleotides not matched to a gene: 11. CDR3 coding DNA: TGCAGTGCTACGTACCCCGGGGGGGAGGGCACCGGGGAGCTGTTTTTT. Its translation: CSATYPGGEGTGELFF.

Here the CDR3 DNA reads TGCAGTGCCTTGGGGACTAGCGGAGGCAATGAGCAGTTCTTC. This codes for CSALGTSGGNEQFF. This chain uses TRBV20-1 with TRBJ2-1, with 11 bases aligning to TRBD2. The V and J ends lost 6 bases and 6 bases, in that order; junction bases with no gene match: 7. Looked up from germline, CDR1 is DFQATT and CDR2 is SNEGSKA (reference sequence). The CDR3 length is 14 residues.

The chain joins TRBV20-1 to TRBJ1-1, with D possibly matching TRBD1 (5 bases). CDR1 and CDR2 from the germline V gene are DFQATT and SNEGSKA (reference sequence). The CDR3 runs 14 residues. V was clipped by 6 bases and J by 1 base, with 15 bases between them. This chain's CDR3 is CSAQEPGQNTEAFF. The CDR3, as DNA: TGCAGTGCCCAAGAGCCCGGACAGAACACTGAAGCTTTCTTT.

This chain links TRBV25-1 with TRBJ1-6, with D unresolved. From germline, CDR1 is MGHDK and CDR2 SYGVNS. The CDR3 contains 13 residues. Deletions cut 8 bases from V and 7 bases from J, with 12 bases between. The CDR3 loop is CASVGTGNSPLHF. DNA of the CDR3: TGTGCCAGCGTAGGTACGGGAAATTCACCCCTCCACTTT. Full variable domain (outside the CDR3, taken from reference TRBV25-1 and TRBJ1-6): EADIYQTPRYLVIGTGKKITLECSQTMGHDKMYWYQQDPGMELHLIHYSYGVNSTEKGDLSSESTVSRIRTEHFPLTLESARPSHTSQYLCASVGTGNSPLHFGNGTRLTVT.

Regarding this clonotype: Mismatch with germline at one junction end may stem from a read error. The chain combines TRBV20-1 with TRBJ2-2; tentatively, D is TRBD2 (6 bases). This CDR3 spans 16 amino acids. Germline V gives CDR1 DFQATT, CDR2 SNEGSKA (reference sequence). DNA of the CDR3: TGCAGTGCGAGACCTAGACGGACGGTCAGCGCCGGGGGGCTGTTTTTT. It translates to CSARPRRTVSAGGLFF.

Concerning this clonotype itself: The conserved final phenylalanine or tryptophan is absent from the CDR3, which likely points to a read error. No DNA is shown, since the ends of the CDR3 on it are uncertain; the CDR3 is the one TCRdb lists. The V call is TRBV10-3, the J call TRBJ2-7. Germline V CDR1 and CDR2: ENHRY, SYGVKD. The length of the CDR3 is 12 amino acids, counting both ends. CDR3 amino acids: CAISETGRTLLL.

This clonotype appeared many times. The gene calls are TRBV24-1 and TRBJ2-6; TRBD2 is a possible D gene (5 bases). Germline lookup yields CDR1 KGHDR and CDR2 SFDVKD. The CDR3 is made up of 16 amino acids. The ends were cut back, 4 bases at V and 4 bases at J, with 13 bases in the middle. The CDR3 coding sequence is TGTGCCACCAGTGACCCGGACGGCGGGGGGGCCAACGTCCTGACTTTC. It is translated as CATSDPDGGGANVLTF.

The chain carries TRBV7-9 and TRBJ1-4; the D is unclear. Per the germline V gene, CDR1 is SEHNR and CDR2 is FQNEAQ (reference sequence). Trimming left V 8 bases short and J 16 bases short, with 14 bases between. This CDR3 is built from 10 residues. In DNA form, the CDR3 reads TGTGCCAGCGCCGGGAGCCTGGGGTTTTTT. Translating gives CASAGSLGFF.

The chain is built from TRBV9 and TRBJ2-2; TRBD1 matches at 7 bases. The CDR3 consists of 17 residues. The ends lost 3 bases at V and 4 bases at J; junction bases unmatched: 12. Germline CDR1 reads SGDLS; CDR2 reads YYNGEE. The CDR3: CASSERFLDRRTGELFF. The CDR3 nucleotides are TGTGCCAGCAGCGAACGTTTTTTGGACAGGCGCACCGGGGAGCTGTTTTTT.

V and J are TRBV10-3 and TRBJ2-7; no definite D call. This CDR3 spans 14 amino acids. V was clipped by 7 bases and J by 3 bases, with 16 bases between them. The V gene's germline CDR1 is ENHRY and CDR2 SYGVKD. As DNA, the CDR3 is TGTGCCATCAAGGCTTACTCACAAAGCTACGAGCAGTACTTC. Translation: CAIKAYSQSYEQYF.

This clonotype was counted a few times. This chain connects TRBV7-2 to TRBJ1-2; TRBD1 matches at 11 bases. J lost 8 bases, V lost 7 bases, and 6 bases had no gene match. Germline lookup yields CDR1 SGHTA and CDR2 FQGNSA. The CDR3 has 13 amino acids. The CDR3 here is CASTWTGGGGYTF. The CDR3 nucleotides are TGTGCCAGCACCTGGACAGGGGGCGGAGGCTACACCTTC.

V gene TRBV25-1 combines with J gene TRBJ1-6; no reliable D call. Germline lookup yields CDR1 MGHDK and CDR2 SYGVNS. There are 15 residues in the CDR3. V lost 4 bases, J lost 11 bases, and 18 bases lay in between. Here the CDR3 DNA reads TGTGCCAGCAGTGCTAGTGCTGGGGTTCAGGCACCCCTCCACTTT. Residues: CASSASAGVQAPLHF. Full variable domain (rest looked up from reference TRBV25-1 and TRBJ1-6): EADIYQTPRYLVIGTGKKITLECSQTMGHDKMYWYQQDPGMELHLIHYSYGVNSTEKGDLSSESTVSRIRTEHFPLTLESARPSHTSQYLCASSASAGVQAPLHFGNGTRLTVT.

J is TRBJ2-7 and V is TRBV7-9; tentatively, D is TRBD2 (6 bases). The germline gives CDR1 SEHNR, CDR2 FQNEAQ (reference sequence). This CDR3 contains 15 residues. The V gene lost 2 bases and the J gene lost 1 base, with 12 bases spanning the gap. As DNA, the CDR3 is TGTGCCAGCAGCTTAATAGCCGGGAGTTCCTACGAGCAGTACTTC. Protein product: CASSLIAGSSYEQYF.

This clonotype has ten or more counts. The chain has TRBV25-1 and TRBJ1-1; 8 bases line up with TRBD1. There are 15 residues in the CDR3. Germline loops: CDR1 MGHDK, CDR2 SYGVNS. V shed 8 bases, J shed 1 base, and the junction held 9 bases outside the gene matches. Written as DNA, the CDR3 is TGTGCCAGCGGCGACCGGACAGGGAGGAACACTGAAGCTTTCTTT. It is translated as CASGDRTGRNTEAFF.

This clonotype was counted between two and nine times. The CDR3 DNA is TGTGCCAGCAGCTCCAGGGACAGCCGAACAAATACCGGGGAGCTGTTTTTT. Translated: CASSSRDSRTNTGELFF. The rearrangement joins TRBV7-9 to TRBJ2-2; 7 bases are shared with TRBD1. The CDR3 sequence is 17 residues long. Germline V gene sequence: CDR1 SEHNR, CDR2 FQNEAQ (reference sequence). V shed 4 bases and J 5 bases; nucleotides not matched to a gene: 13.

This clonotype was seen more than once but under ten times. This chain links TRBV15 with TRBJ2-2, with 8 bases aligning to TRBD1. With 0 bases clipped from V and 5 bases from J, the junction kept 8 bases outside the gene matches. Germline values: CDR1 LNHNV, CDR2 YYDKDF (reference sequence). The CDR3 is made up of 17 amino acids. CDR3: CATSRDPGTGLTGELFF. The CDR3 DNA reads as TGTGCCACCAGCAGAGATCCGGGGACAGGACTAACCGGGGAGCTGTTTTTT.

As concerns this clonotype: A much larger clone lies one base from this, so it may be a read error. It is likely a read error, because the conserved phenylalanine at the end of the CDR3 is missing. The genes are TRBV7-9 and TRBJ1-2, with D hard to call. This CDR3 contains 12 residues. CDR1 SEHNR and CDR2 FQNEAQ come from the germline V gene (reference sequence). The germline V and J ends were trimmed by 5 bases and 5 bases, with 9 bases remaining between them. CDR3 DNA: TGTGCCAGCAGCGCCCAAGGATATGGCTACACCCTC. Residues: CASSAQGYGYTL.

This clonotype was counted many times. This chain uses TRBV14 with TRBJ1-2; no firm D call. This CDR3 contains 13 residues. Germline CDR1 SGHDN, CDR2 FVKESK. The V end lost 1 base, the J end lost 7 bases, and 10 bases lay between the germline ends. The CDR3 nucleotides read TGTGCCAGCAGCCAAGTCGGCCCGGGTGGCTACACCTTC. Amino acid sequence: CASSQVGPGGYTF.

V and J are TRBV9 and TRBJ1-5, with TRBD1 as a possible D gene (6 bases). Germline-derived CDR1 and CDR2 are SGDLS and YYNGEE. This CDR3 spans 16 amino acids. V was cut by 3 bases and J by 4 bases, with 17 bases left in between. Here the CDR3 DNA reads TGTGCCAGCAGCGGCCCGGGACAAAGCACAAATCAGCCCCAGCATTTT. Translation gives CASSGPGQSTNQPQHF. Filled out from reference TRBV9 and TRBJ1-5, the complete variable domain reads DSGVTQTPKHLITATGQRVTLRCSPRSGDLSVYWYQQSLDQGLQFLIQYYNGEERAKGNILERFSAQQFPDLHSELNLSSLELGDSALYFCASSGPGQSTNQPQHFGDGTRLSIL.